The 9 T cell receptor beta chains reported below all come from one sample, sequenced in a study of cytomegalovirus exposure and HLA in healthy donors. The PCR contained 60 Vbeta and 13 Jbeta primers. Some clones are missing from TCRdb's copy, which holds only in-frame ones; the method was immunoSEQ multiplex PCR. The sample lists about 190,000 clones; 80% were seen once. Sequencing used PBMCs. These receptors were taken from a boy younger than 18 in good health and CMV-seronegative.

This clone appeared a few times. The V and J genes are TRBV7-2 and TRBJ1-3; D uncertain. V lost 2 bases and J 0 bases, leaving 11 bases between the germline ends. Germline V gene data show CDR1 as SGHTA and CDR2 as FQGNSA. The CDR3 runs 16 residues. DNA for the CDR3: TGTGCCAGCAGCTTAATTGGTCTTAGCTCTGGAAACACCATATATTTT. It is translated as CASSLIGLSSGNTIYF.

The chain uses TRBV2 and TRBJ1-6; D is unresolved. The CDR3 covers 13 residues. Deletions cut 7 bases from V and 7 bases from J, with 11 bases between. Germline CDR1 SNHLY, CDR2 FYNNEI. CDR3: CASTLRGNSPLHF. Written as DNA, the CDR3 is TGTGCCAGCACCCTAAGAGGCAATTCACCCCTCCACTTT. Complete variable domain (other parts from reference TRBV2 and TRBJ1-6): EPEVTQTPSHQVTQMGQEVILRCVPISNHLYFYWYRQILGQKVEFLVSFYNNEISEKSEIFDDQFSVERPDGSNFTLKIRSTKLEDSAMYFCASTLRGNSPLHFGNGTRLTVT.

The chain links TRBV5-6 to TRBJ2-7; D is uncertain. There are 14 residues in the CDR3. With 0 bases removed from V and 4 bases from J, the gap between germline ends came to 11 bases. Germline CDR1 SGHDT, CDR2 YYEEEE. This CDR3 reads CASSLALTDYEQYF. Written as DNA, the CDR3 is TGTGCCAGCAGCTTGGCATTAACAGATTACGAGCAGTACTTC.

This chain connects TRBV5-1 to TRBJ2-5; TRBD2 matches 8 bases. The CDR3 consists of 14 residues. Trimming cost V 2 bases and J 5 bases; bases outside gene matches: 5. Germline-derived CDR1 and CDR2 are SGHRS and YFSETQ. The CDR3 here is CASSFGSGKETQYF. The CDR3 DNA sequence: TGCGCCAGCAGCTTTGGTAGCGGGAAGGAGACCCAGTACTTC.

This clone was seen more than once but under ten times. Here the CDR3 DNA reads TGTGCCAGCAGTAAGGACTTTGACAATGAGCAGTTCTTC. This sequence encodes CASSKDFDNEQFF. The J gene is TRBJ2-1, the V gene TRBV7-9, with D maybe TRBD2 (5 bases). Trimming cost V 6 bases and J 5 bases, with 11 bases left between them. CDR1 is SEHNR, CDR2 FQNEAQ, per germline (reference sequence). CDR3 length equals 13 residues. Filled out from reference TRBV7-9 and TRBJ2-1, the complete variable domain reads DTGVSQNPRHKITKRGQNVTFRCDPISEHNRLYWYRQTLGQGPEFLTYFQNEAQLEKSRLLSDRFSAERPKGSFSTLEIQRTEQGDSAMYLCASSKDFDNEQFFGPGTRLTVL.

The chain uses TRBV6-5 and TRBJ1-5; tentatively, D is TRBD1 (6 bases). Germline lookup yields CDR1 MNHEY and CDR2 SVGAGI. V lost 5 bases, J lost 0 bases, and 8 bases lay in between. The CDR3 is 14 residues long. DNA of the CDR3: TGTGCCAGCAGTGGACAGAATAGCAATCAGCCCCAGCATTTT. It specifies CASSGQNSNQPQHF.

CDR3 region: CASRPTGPNYGYTF. CDR3 coding DNA: TGTGCCAGCCGACCGACAGGGCCTAACTATGGCTACACCTTC. The chain has TRBV6-6 and TRBJ1-2; 7 nucleotides line up with TRBD1. The CDR3 runs 14 residues. Germline CDR1 and CDR2: MNHNY and SVGAGI (reference sequence). Trimming at V came to 8 bases and at J to 0 bases, leaving 6 bases not matched to a gene.

A few counts support this clone. The chain joins TRBV19 to TRBJ1-5, with D possibly being TRBD1 (5 bases). The CDR3 contains 16 residues. Deletions cut 2 bases from V and 2 bases from J, with 13 bases between. CDR1 is LNHDA, CDR2 SQIVND, per germline (reference sequence). CDR3 nucleotides: TGTGCCAGTAGTATAATAGCGGGGGGAGGCAATCAGCCCCAGCATTTT. Amino acid sequence: CASSIIAGGGNQPQHF.

CDR3 amino acids: CASSLRGEGTEAFF. As DNA, the CDR3 is TGTGCCAGCAGTCTCAGGGGAGAGGGCACTGAAGCTTTCTTT. This chain connects TRBV9 to TRBJ1-1; TRBD1 might be the D (6 bases). Trimming left V 5 bases short and J 4 bases short, with 15 bases between. Germline V gene data show CDR1 as SGDLS and CDR2 as YYNGEE. This CDR3 has 14 amino acids.